This T cell receptor beta chain was captured by sequencing in a study of T cells in Graves' hyperthyroidism and ophthalmopathy. Study details: Sampling of peripheral blood happened at initial diagnosis, prior to any treatment. Broader study findings: Most thyroid clonotypes expanded above 0.001 appeared in blood too.

A remark on this clonotype: Its specificity is not known.

Amplification of TCR beta CDR3 regions used RNA as the template. Researchers ran a first-round RT-PCR on the TCR CDR3 using the HTBI primer set. TCRdb redid the calling of the multiplex PCR reads with MiXCR, one entry per CDR3 protein. This repertoire shows over 700,000 distinct CDR3 sequences, approximately 36% found once; its top ten account for more than 25%. The germline CDR1 and CDR2 sequences are DFQATT and SNEGSKA (reference sequence). This CDR3 contains 15 residues. Trimming took 6 bases from V and 1 from J; bases not matched to a gene: 11. The origin of this receptor is a woman between 40 and 50 years old with Graves' hyperthyroidism. The chain combines TRBV20-1 with TRBJ2-7; 8 bases match TRBD2. Material: blood. The CDR3 spells CSAASGTRVSYEQYF. The CDR3 DNA reads TGCAGTGCCGCGTCCGGGACTAGGGTATCCTACGAGCAGTACTTC.